This is a list of T cell receptor beta chains from one sample in a study of blood T cells in healthy people across ages. One entry per CDR3 protein results from TCRdb running MiXCR on the 5' RACE reads. The repertoire consists of some 1.4 million distinct CDR3 sequences, with approximately 40% occurring once and the leading ten covering 6.5% to 10%. Source material: blood. These receptor sequences come from a woman aged 18-29 years in good health. Both conserved end residues are part of each CDR3. The order of the fields is J gene, V gene, D gene, clone size, CDR3 DNA, CDR3 protein. D genes are given only for firm matches. Clone size, where shown, is once, few, many, or a class for clones that have expanded.

>TRBJ1-2|TRBV9|-|-
TGTGCCAGCAGCGCCGCCAGGGCCCCTAACTATGGCTACACCTTC
CASSAARAPNYGYTF
>TRBJ2-3|TRBV10-1|-|-
TGCGCCAGCAGTGAGTCCGCGACAGTCACAGATACGCAGTATTTT
CASSESATVTDTQYF
>TRBJ2-3|TRBV3-1|-|once
TGTGCCAGCAGCCAAGTGTCGGCAGGGACTGCAGATACGCAGTATTTT
CASSQVSAGTADTQYF
>TRBJ1-5|TRBV5-6|-|-
TGTGCCAGCAGCGGACGGTGGCAGATCAATCAGCCCCAGCATTTT
CASSGRWQINQPQHF
>TRBJ2-7|TRBV6-1|-|-
TGTGCCAGCAGTGACCGCCCAGGCGGTTCCTACGAGCAGTACTTC
CASSDRPGGSYEQYF
>TRBJ2-7|TRBV6-5|TRBD2|few
TGTGCCAGCAGTTACTCGCGCTTGGCGGGAGGTACCTACGAGCAGTACTTC
CASSYSRLAGGTYEQYF
>TRBJ2-3|TRBV6-2/TRBV6-3|-|-
TGTGCCAGCAGTTACGCTCGGGCCTTGAACCCGGGAACTAGCACAGATACGCAGTATTTT
CASSYARALNPGTSTDTQYF
>TRBJ2-3|TRBV20-1|TRBD2|-
TGCAGTCCGGCTAGCGGGACAAGCACAGATACGCAGTATTTT
CSPASGTSTDTQYF
>TRBJ1-1|TRBV12-3/TRBV12-4|-|-
TGTGCCAGCAGCTCAGGGTGGTTTGAAGCTTTCTTT
CASSSGWFEAFF
>TRBJ2-7|TRBV28|TRBD2|-
TGTGCCAGCAGTTTAGAGTTAGCGGGGGAATGGGGGTACGAGCAGTACTTC
CASSLELAGEWGYEQYF
>TRBJ1-1|TRBV10-3|TRBD1|-
TGTGCCATCACCCAGGACAGGGGGGCCACTGAAGCTTTCTTT
CAITQDRGATEAFF
>TRBJ1-2|TRBV29-1|TRBD1|-
TGCAGCGTTGAACCGGACAGGGGGCGGGTCTATGGCTACACCTTC
CSVEPDRGRVYGYTF
>TRBJ2-7|TRBV12-3/TRBV12-4|-|-
TGTGCCGGCAGTTTTGGGCAGGGGGGTCTCTACGAGCAGTACTTC
CAGSFGQGGLYEQYF
>TRBJ2-1|TRBV29-1|TRBD1|-
TGCAGCGTTGAAGAAGGGGGCGCAGTTTGCAATGAGCAGTTCTTC
CSVEEGGAVCNEQFF
>TRBJ2-5|TRBV7-2|-|-
TGTGCCAGCTTGTGGGGATGGGGGGAGACCCAGTACTTC
CASLWGWGETQYF
>TRBJ1-5|TRBV20-1|-|-
TGCAGTGCTATCCGGGGCAGTAGCAATCAGCCCCAGCATTTT
CSAIRGSSNQPQHF
>TRBJ1-4|TRBV7-9|TRBD1|-
TGTGCCAGCAGCGAACGACAGGGAGATAGGGAAAAACTGTTTTTT
CASSERQGDREKLFF
>TRBJ2-3|TRBV20-1|-|-
TGCAGTGCTATTCCCCCCACTAGCACAGATACGCAGTATTTT
CSAIPPTSTDTQYF
>TRBJ2-3|TRBV10-3|-|few
TGTGCCACCAGGGAAGCCGCAGATACGCAGTATTTT
CATREAADTQYF